This is a list of T cell receptor beta chains from one sample in a study of shared clonotypes between healthy human individuals. Here immunoSEQ multiplex PCR was the method, and the copy in TCRdb shows in-frame clones only, minus some. The sample consists of some 2,500,000 clones, around 93% of them appearing once. The specimen sequenced was naive CD4+ T cells from PBMCs. The receptors come from a man between 18 and 35 years old in good health. Some clones in this sample may be carry-over from other donors' samples. Both conserved end residues are part of each CDR3. A D gene is named only where the DNA matches it firmly. The size of a clone is reported for some rows only, either as once, few or many, or as a class for expanded clones.

j_gene | abundance | v_gene | d_gene | len | CDR3aa | CDR3nt
TRBJ2-7 | - | TRBV11-2 | - | 14 | CASTLQGGSYEQYF | TGTGCCAGCACCCTCCAAGGGGGCTCCTACGAGCAGTACTTC
TRBJ1-5 | - | TRBV5-6 | TRBD1 | 15 | CASSWGTGAEQPQHF | TGTGCCAGCAGCTGGGGGACAGGAGCGGAGCAGCCCCAGCATTTT
TRBJ2-2 | - | TRBV5-1 | TRBD1 | 14 | CASNGQGSSGELFF | TGCGCCAGTAACGGACAGGGGTCATCCGGGGAGCTGTTTTTT
TRBJ1-1 | few | TRBV19 | - | 17 | CASSIWRGLTLNTEAFF | TGTGCCAGTAGTATATGGCGGGGCCTCACTCTGAACACTGAAGCTTTCTTT
TRBJ2-3 | - | TRBV10-3 | TRBD2 | 14 | CAIRNGLESDTQYF | TGTGCCATCAGAAACGGACTAGAATCCGATACGCAGTATTTT
TRBJ2-7 | - | TRBV28 | - | 17 | CASSLPGASVSSYEQYF | TGTGCCAGCAGTTTACCAGGGGCCTCCGTTAGCTCCTACGAGCAGTACTTC
TRBJ1-4 | - | TRBV6-6 | - | 15 | CASRPQARLNEKLFF | TGTGCCAGCCGGCCCCAAGCCAGGTTAAATGAAAAACTGTTTTTT
TRBJ2-2 | - | TRBV5-1 | - | 14 | CASKAGINTGELFF | TGCGCCAGCAAGGCAGGGATTAACACCGGGGAGCTGTTTTTT
TRBJ2-7 | - | TRBV5-4 | - | 16 | CASSLRPQGGSYEQYF | TGTGCCAGCAGCTTGCGGCCCCAGGGGGGATCCTACGAGCAGTACTTC
TRBJ2-3 | - | TRBV28 | TRBD2 | 15 | CASSLSGSGTDTQYF | TGTGCCAGCAGCCTGAGCGGGAGCGGCACAGATACGCAGTATTTT
TRBJ2-7 | - | TRBV19 | - | 15 | CASSIFATGSDEQYF | TGTGCCAGTAGTATTTTCGCGACCGGAAGCGACGAGCAGTACTTC
TRBJ1-4 | - | TRBV27 | - | 15 | CASSLSGVISEKLFF | TGTGCCAGCAGTTTATCCGGGGTTATCAGCGAAAAACTGTTTTTT
TRBJ2-5 | - | TRBV7-3 | - | 13 | CASSPERQETQYF | TGTGCCAGCTCTCCGGAGCGGCAAGAGACCCAGTACTTC
TRBJ2-7 | - | TRBV2 | TRBD2 | 14 | CASTGGSVTYEQYF | TGTGCCAGCACCGGCGGGAGTGTAACCTACGAGCAGTACTTC
TRBJ2-3 | - | TRBV2 | - | 16 | CASRGGTGKRGDTQYF | TGTGCCAGCAGGGGAGGGACAGGAAAACGAGGAGATACGCAGTATTTT
TRBJ2-3 | - | TRBV6-1 | TRBD1 | 16 | CASSEPGQGSADTQYF | TGTGCCAGCAGTGAACCGGGACAGGGGAGCGCAGATACGCAGTATTTT
TRBJ2-7 | - | TRBV5-1 | TRBD2 | 17 | CASSPAGTSGGSYEQYF | TGCGCCAGCAGCCCCGCCGGGACTAGCGGGGGTTCCTACGAGCAGTACTTC
TRBJ1-2 | - | TRBV27 | TRBD1 | 16 | CASSLSIAGGRYGYTF | TGTGCCAGCAGTTTATCCATTGCAGGGGGACGATATGGCTACACCTTC
TRBJ1-1 | - | TRBV18 | - | 15 | CASSPGGVMNTEAFF | TGTGCCAGCTCACCCGGGGGGGTGATGAACACTGAAGCTTTCTTT
TRBJ1-3 | - | TRBV7-2 | - | 15 | CASSPQGGSGNTIYF | TGTGCCAGCAGCCCCCAAGGGGGCTCTGGAAACACCATATATTTT
TRBJ2-5 | - | TRBV5-1 | TRBD1 | 13 | CASRQGGSETQYF | TGCGCCAGCCGACAGGGGGGCTCAGAGACCCAGTACTTC
TRBJ2-3 | - | TRBV5-1 | - | 15 | CASSPMTGNTDTQYF | TGCGCCAGCAGCCCCATGACAGGAAACACAGATACGCAGTATTTT
TRBJ1-5 | - | TRBV9 | - | 15 | CASSVLGDGNQPQHF | TGTGCCAGCAGCGTATTAGGGGATGGGAATCAGCCCCAGCATTTT
TRBJ1-5 | - | TRBV6-5 | - | 13 | CASRAHEGQPQHF | TGTGCCAGCAGGGCACACGAGGGGCAGCCCCAGCATTTT
TRBJ2-7 | - | TRBV4-3 | TRBD2 | 16 | CASSQESSGRVYEQYF | TGCGCCAGCAGCCAAGAATCTAGCGGGAGGGTCTACGAGCAGTACTTC
TRBJ2-5 | once | TRBV7-3 | - | 14 | CASSLSGPGETQYF | TGTGCCAGCAGCTTAAGTGGACCGGGGGAGACCCAGTACTTC
TRBJ1-4 | - | TRBV19 | - | 15 | CASNTGGAGNEKLFF | TGTGCCAGTAATACGGGGGGCGCGGGTAATGAAAAACTGTTTTTT
TRBJ2-7 | - | TRBV28 | - | 16 | CASSLGAGTSSYEQYF | TGTGCCAGCAGTTTAGGCGCAGGGACCAGCTCCTACGAGCAGTACTTC
TRBJ2-3 | - | TRBV4-1 | - | 14 | CASSPDGGGDTQYF | TGCGCCAGCAGCCCGGACGGGGGCGGAGATACGCAGTATTTT
TRBJ2-7 | - | TRBV5-1 | TRBD2 | 16 | CASSFTPASGRTEQYF | TGCGCCAGCAGCTTCACCCCGGCTAGCGGGAGGACCGAGCAGTACTTC
TRBJ1-4 | - | TRBV25-1 | TRBD1 | 15 | CASSRTGAANEKLFF | TGTGCCAGCAGTCGGACAGGCGCAGCTAATGAAAAACTGTTTTTT
TRBJ1-5 | - | TRBV28 | TRBD1 | 16 | CASSKRTGEFNQPQHF | TGTGCCAGCAGCAAAAGGACAGGGGAATTCAATCAGCCCCAGCATTTT
TRBJ2-5 | - | TRBV11-2 | TRBD2 | 15 | CASSWGLAGDETQYF | TGTGCCAGCAGCTGGGGACTAGCGGGAGACGAGACCCAGTACTTC
TRBJ2-4 | - | TRBV6-6 | TRBD1 | 15 | CASSYSTGRVDIQYF | TGTGCCAGCAGTTACTCGACAGGGCGAGTGGACATTCAGTACTTC
TRBJ2-5 | - | TRBV14 | - | 15 | CASSQEHRGGETQYF | TGTGCCAGCAGCCAAGAGCACAGGGGAGGAGAGACCCAGTACTTC
TRBJ2-5 | - | TRBV7-9 | TRBD1 | 13 | CATDQGEQETQYF | TGTGCCACCGACCAGGGGGAACAAGAGACCCAGTACTTC
TRBJ1-1 | - | TRBV5-1 | - | 15 | CASSSRADINTEAFF | TGCGCCAGCAGCTCACGGGCCGACATTAACACTGAAGCTTTCTTT
TRBJ2-1 | - | TRBV28 | - | 13 | CASGTTVYNEQFF | TGTGCCAGCGGTACAACAGTGTACAATGAGCAGTTCTTC
TRBJ2-5 | - | TRBV19 | - | 15 | CASSPRQDLQETQYF | TGTGCCAGTAGTCCAAGACAGGACCTCCAAGAGACCCAGTACTTC
TRBJ2-7 | - | TRBV10-3 | - | 14 | CAISEFTGEGEQYF | TGTGCCATCAGTGAGTTTACAGGGGAGGGTGAGCAGTACTTC
TRBJ2-3 | - | TRBV5-1 | - | 14 | CASSLELAADTQYF | TGCGCCAGCAGCTTGGAACTAGCTGCCGATACGCAGTATTTT
TRBJ2-7 | few | TRBV7-9 | - | 13 | CASSLSQAYEQYF | TGTGCCAGCAGCTTGAGCCAGGCCTACGAGCAGTACTTC
TRBJ2-2 | - | TRBV10-3 | TRBD2 | 19 | CAISEIRAGVDAHTGELFF | TGTGCCATCAGTGAGATTAGAGCGGGAGTCGATGCCCACACCGGGGAGCTGTTTTTT
TRBJ1-1 | - | TRBV13 | - | 16 | CASSFGPGNMYTEAFF | TGTGCCAGCAGCTTCGGCCCAGGTAATATGTACACTGAAGCTTTCTTT
TRBJ2-4 | - | TRBV10-3 | TRBD2 | 15 | CAISDPGGPKNIQYF | TGTGCCATCAGCGATCCGGGAGGCCCCAAAAACATTCAGTACTTC